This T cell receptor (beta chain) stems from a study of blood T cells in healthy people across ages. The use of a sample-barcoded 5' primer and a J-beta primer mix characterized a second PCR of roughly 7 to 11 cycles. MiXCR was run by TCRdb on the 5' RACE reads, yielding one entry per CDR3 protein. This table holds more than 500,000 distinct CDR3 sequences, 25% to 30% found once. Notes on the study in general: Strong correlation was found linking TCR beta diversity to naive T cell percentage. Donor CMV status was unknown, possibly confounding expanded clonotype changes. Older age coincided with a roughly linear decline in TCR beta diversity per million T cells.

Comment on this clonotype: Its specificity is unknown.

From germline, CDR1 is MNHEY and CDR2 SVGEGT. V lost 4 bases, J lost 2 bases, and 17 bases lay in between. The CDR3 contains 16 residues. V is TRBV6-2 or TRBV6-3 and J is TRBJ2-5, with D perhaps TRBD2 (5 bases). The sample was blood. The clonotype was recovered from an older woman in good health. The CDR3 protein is CASSCSGLDRQETQYF. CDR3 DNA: TGTGCCAGCAGTTGCAGCGGCCTTGACCGACAAGAGACCCAGTACTTC.